The 16 T cell receptor beta chains below all came from one sample that was sequenced in a study of shared clonotypes between healthy human individuals. Only in-frame clones appear in the TCRdb table, and some are missing; sequencing was by immunoSEQ multiplex PCR. The sample lists a few million clones, roughly 92% occurring once. Input material: naive CD4+ T cells sorted from blood. This sample's subset: CD45RA+ positively selected. Receptors originate from a young man in good health.

The rearrangement joins TRBV19 to TRBJ2-2, with 11 bases aligning to TRBD2. The ends lost 6 bases at V and 6 bases at J; junction bases unmatched: 9. CDR1 is LNHDA, CDR2 SQIVND, per germline (reference sequence). The CDR3 is 16 residues long. The CDR3 sequence is CASRRLAGSGAGELFF. The CDR3 nucleotides read TGTGCCAGTAGGAGACTAGCGGGAAGTGGGGCCGGGGAGCTGTTTTTT.

This clone has a count of ten or more. The rearrangement joins TRBV30 to TRBJ2-3; 8 bases line up with TRBD2. In germline, CDR1 is GTSNPN, CDR2 SVGIG (reference sequence). The CDR3 has 13 amino acids. The CDR3: CATGGANTDTQYF. Here the CDR3 DNA reads TGTGCTACGGGAGGGGCCAACACAGATACGCAGTATTTT.

V gene TRBV30 combines with J gene TRBJ2-7, with D hard to call. The ends were cut back, 5 bases at V and 4 bases at J, with 33 bases in the middle. The CDR3 loop spans 19 amino acids. Germline assignment: CDR1 GTSNPN and CDR2 SVGIG (reference sequence). CDR3 in amino acids: CAWSDRHRLSLPTLYEQYF. The CDR3 DNA is TGTGCCTGGTCCGATAGACACCGCCTATCATTGCCCACCTTATACGAGCAGTACTTC.

Worth noting for this clone: Other nucleotide sequences from this sample produce the same CDR3. The genes are TRBV18 and TRBJ2-7; a weak D match, TRBD2 (5 bases). The CDR3 length is 13 residues. The V end was cut by 2 bases, the J end by 0 bases, with 5 bases between. The germline gives CDR1 KGHSH, CDR2 LQKENI. The CDR3 region is CASSPGSSYEQYF. The CDR3 nucleotides read TGTGCCAGCTCACCAGGGAGCTCCTACGAGCAGTACTTC.

This chain joins TRBV14 and TRBJ2-5; TRBD1 agrees at 8 bases. In germline, CDR1 is SGHDN, CDR2 FVKESK. Germline trimming cut 4 bases from V and 5 bases from J; bases unmatched to any gene: 12. The CDR3 loop spans 16 amino acids. The CDR3 here is CASSPGQGQIPETQYF. In nucleotides, the CDR3 is TGTGCCAGCAGCCCTGGACAGGGCCAAATACCTGAGACCCAGTACTTC.

The chain links TRBV19 to TRBJ1-5; D is possibly TRBD1 (5 bases). The CDR3 covers 16 residues. Germline V gene data show CDR1 as LNHDA and CDR2 as SQIVND (reference sequence). Trimming stripped 7 bases from V and 6 bases from J, with 22 bases between. This chain's CDR3 is CASTTAGGMDGQPQHF. The DNA of the CDR3 is TGTGCCAGTACCACAGCGGGGGGGATGGACGGTCAGCCCCAGCATTTT. Based on the CDR3 plus reference TRBV19 and TRBJ1-5, the full variable domain is DGGITQSPKYLFRKEGQNVTLSCEQNLNHDAMYWYRQDPGQGLRLIYYSQIVNDFQKGDIAEGYSVSREKKESFPLTVTSAQKNPTAFYLCASTTAGGMDGQPQHFGDGTRLSIL.

The CDR3 protein is CASSLKEYGYTF. CDR3 in DNA: TGTGCCAGCAGCTTAAAGGAGTATGGCTACACCTTC. The V call is TRBV7-9, the J call TRBJ1-2, with D unclear. V was cut by 2 bases and J by 5 bases, with 6 bases left in between. Germline assignment: CDR1 SEHNR and CDR2 FQNEAQ (reference sequence). This CDR3 is 12 amino acids long.

The V call is TRBV23-1, the J call TRBJ2-1, with 11 bases aligning to TRBD1. TRBV23-1 is given ORF status, its function remaining uncertain. With 0 bases clipped from V and 8 bases from J, the junction kept 6 bases outside the gene matches. This CDR3 spans 16 amino acids. CDR3 nucleotide sequence: TGCGCCAGCAGTCAATCGACTGGACAGGGGGCTCATGAGCAGTTCTTC. Its translation is CASSQSTGQGAHEQFF.

The gene calls are TRBV19 and TRBJ2-7; 10 bases line up with TRBD2. The CDR3 loop spans 14 amino acids. V lost 4 bases to trimming and J lost 5 bases; unmatched junction nucleotides: 5. Germline V lookup: CDR1 LNHDA, CDR2 SQIVND (reference sequence). For the CDR3, the DNA is TGTGCCAGTAGTAGAGCGGGACTAGCGAACGAGCAGTACTTC. Protein sequence: CASSRAGLANEQYF.

The rearrangement joins TRBV2 to TRBJ2-7; D is uncertain. V was pared by 3 bases and J by 2 bases, with 8 bases between. The CDR3 sequence is 13 residues long. Germline V gene data show CDR1 as SNHLY and CDR2 as FYNNEI. The CDR3 region has the DNA TGTGCCAGCAGTGAGGTCAGTACCTACGAGCAGTACTTC. Translating it yields CASSEVSTYEQYF.

J is TRBJ2-2 and V is TRBV5-1, with 7 bases identical to TRBD1. CDR3 length: 16 amino acids. With V trimmed by 2 bases and J by 4 bases, 8 bases remained unmatched. Germline V gene data show CDR1 as SGHRS and CDR2 as YFSETQ. CDR3 DNA sequence: TGCGCCAGCAGCTTTAATGTGAGGGGGCCCACCGGGGAGCTGTTTTTT. This codes for CASSFNVRGPTGELFF.

On this clone: Other DNA sequences in the sample encode the same CDR3. The chain recombines TRBV6-6 with TRBJ1-4; 8 nucleotides agree with TRBD1. The CDR3 is 14 amino acids. Per the germline V gene, CDR1 is MNHNY and CDR2 is SVGAGI (reference sequence). The trim removed 3 bases at V and 7 bases at J, leaving 4 bases unmatched. The CDR3 nucleotides read TGTGCCAGCAGTTATGGGCAGGGGGCTGAAAAACTGTTTTTT. Translated: CASSYGQGAEKLFF.

Only one count was recorded for this clone. This chain joins TRBV9 and TRBJ2-5, with D possibly being TRBD1 or TRBD2 (7 bases each). The CDR3 has 14 amino acids. Germline values: CDR1 SGDLS, CDR2 YYNGEE. V was shortened by 7 bases and J by 0 bases, with 13 bases between the two germline ends. The CDR3 reads CASGRGQNQETQYF. Written as DNA, the CDR3 is TGTGCCAGCGGGAGGGGGCAGAACCAAGAGACCCAGTACTTC. The complete variable domain, with remaining parts taken from reference TRBV9 and TRBJ2-5, reads DSGVTQTPKHLITATGQRVTLRCSPRSGDLSVYWYQQSLDQGLQFLIQYYNGEERAKGNILERFSAQQFPDLHSELNLSSLELGDSALYFCASGRGQNQETQYFGPGTRLLVL.

This chain's CDR3 is CASMKQAEAFF. As DNA, the CDR3 is TGTGCCAGCATGAAACAAGCTGAAGCTTTCTTT. The J gene is TRBJ1-1, the V gene TRBV6-5; D not resolved. Germline V gene sequence: CDR1 MNHEY, CDR2 SVGAGI. The CDR3 extends over 11 amino acids. Trimming removed 7 bases from V and 6 bases from J, with 9 bases in between.

The chain combines TRBV18 with TRBJ1-6; no reliable D call. With 2 bases removed from V and 6 bases from J, the gap between germline ends came to 11 bases. The CDR3 spans 15 residues. CDR1 is KGHSH, CDR2 LQKENI, per germline. CDR3 amino acids: CASSPSGGSNSPLHF. The DNA of the CDR3 is TGTGCCAGCTCACCAAGCGGCGGAAGTAATTCACCCCTCCACTTT.

The V gene is TRBV2, the J gene TRBJ2-5, with TRBD1 matching 9 bases. With V trimmed by 6 bases and J by 7 bases, 9 bases remained unmatched. Germline CDR1 reads SNHLY; CDR2 reads FYNNEI. CDR3 length equals 14 residues. The CDR3 coding sequence is TGTGCCAGCAGGGAGACAGGGGGATTGGGGACCCAGTACTTC. The encoded protein is CASRETGGLGTQYF.